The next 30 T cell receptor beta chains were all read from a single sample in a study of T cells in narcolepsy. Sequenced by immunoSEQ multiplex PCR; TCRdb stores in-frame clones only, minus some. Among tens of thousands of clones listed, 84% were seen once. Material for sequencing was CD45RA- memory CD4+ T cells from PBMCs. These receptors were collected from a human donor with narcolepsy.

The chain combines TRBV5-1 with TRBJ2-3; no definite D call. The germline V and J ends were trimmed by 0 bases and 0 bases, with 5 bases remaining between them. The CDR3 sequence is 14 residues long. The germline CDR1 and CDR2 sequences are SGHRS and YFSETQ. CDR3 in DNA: TGCGCCAGCAGCTTGGTGGACAGCACAGATACGCAGTATTTT. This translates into CASSLVDSTDTQYF.

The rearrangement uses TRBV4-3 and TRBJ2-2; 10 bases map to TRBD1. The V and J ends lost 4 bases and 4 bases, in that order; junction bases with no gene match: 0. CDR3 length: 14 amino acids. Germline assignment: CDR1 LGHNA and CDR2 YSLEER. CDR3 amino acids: CASSRDRGTGELFF. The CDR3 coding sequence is TGCGCCAGCAGCCGGGACAGGGGCACCGGGGAGCTGTTTTTT.

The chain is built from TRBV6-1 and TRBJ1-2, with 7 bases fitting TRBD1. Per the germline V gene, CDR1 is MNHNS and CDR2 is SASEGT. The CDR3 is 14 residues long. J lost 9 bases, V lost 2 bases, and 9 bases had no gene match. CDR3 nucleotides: TGTGCCAGCAGTGAAACAGGGGTCCTTGGGCGCTACACCTTC. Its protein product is CASSETGVLGRYTF.

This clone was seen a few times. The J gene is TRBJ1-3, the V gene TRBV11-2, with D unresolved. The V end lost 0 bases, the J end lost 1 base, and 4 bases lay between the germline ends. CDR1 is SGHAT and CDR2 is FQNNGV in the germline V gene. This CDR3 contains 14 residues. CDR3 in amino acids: CASSLESSGNTIYF. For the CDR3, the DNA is TGTGCCAGCAGCTTAGAGTCATCTGGAAACACCATATATTTT.

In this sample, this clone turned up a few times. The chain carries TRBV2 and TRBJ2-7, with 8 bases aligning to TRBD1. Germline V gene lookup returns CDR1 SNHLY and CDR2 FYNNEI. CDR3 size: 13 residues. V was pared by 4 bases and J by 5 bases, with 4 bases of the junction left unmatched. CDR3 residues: CASSGQGYNEQYF. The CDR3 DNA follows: TGTGCCAGCAGTGGACAGGGGTACAACGAGCAGTACTTC.

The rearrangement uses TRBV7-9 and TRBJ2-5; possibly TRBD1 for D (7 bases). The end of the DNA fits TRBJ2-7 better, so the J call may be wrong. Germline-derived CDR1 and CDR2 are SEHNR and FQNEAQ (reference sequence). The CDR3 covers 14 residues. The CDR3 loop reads CASSLDQGGYEQYF. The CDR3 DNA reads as TGTGCCAGCAGCTTAGATCAGGGGGGCTACGAGCAGTACTTC.

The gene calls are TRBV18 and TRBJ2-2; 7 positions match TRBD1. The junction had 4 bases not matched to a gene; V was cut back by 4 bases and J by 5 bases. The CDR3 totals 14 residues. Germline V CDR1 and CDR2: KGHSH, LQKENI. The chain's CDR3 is CASSLRDRTGELFF. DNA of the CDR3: TGTGCCAGCTCACTACGGGACAGAACCGGGGAGCTGTTTTTT.

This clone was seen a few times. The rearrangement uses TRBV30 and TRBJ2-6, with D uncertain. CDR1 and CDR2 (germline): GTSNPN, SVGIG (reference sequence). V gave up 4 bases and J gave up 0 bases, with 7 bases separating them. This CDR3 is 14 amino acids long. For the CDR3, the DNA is TGTGCCTGGACAGGAATCTCTGGGGCCAACGTCCTGACTTTC. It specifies CAWTGISGANVLTF.

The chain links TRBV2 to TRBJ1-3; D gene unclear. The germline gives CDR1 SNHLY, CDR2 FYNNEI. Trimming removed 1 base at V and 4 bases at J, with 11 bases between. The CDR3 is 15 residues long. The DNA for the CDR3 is TGTGCCAGCAGTGAAGAGGAAATAACAGGAAACACCATATATTTT. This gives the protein CASSEEEITGNTIYF.

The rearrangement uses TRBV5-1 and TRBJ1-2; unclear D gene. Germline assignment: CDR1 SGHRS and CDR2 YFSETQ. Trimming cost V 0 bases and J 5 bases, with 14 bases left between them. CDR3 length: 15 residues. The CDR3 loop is CASSLAGQQTYGYTF. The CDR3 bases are TGCGCCAGCAGCTTGGCCGGGCAGCAGACTTATGGCTACACCTTC.

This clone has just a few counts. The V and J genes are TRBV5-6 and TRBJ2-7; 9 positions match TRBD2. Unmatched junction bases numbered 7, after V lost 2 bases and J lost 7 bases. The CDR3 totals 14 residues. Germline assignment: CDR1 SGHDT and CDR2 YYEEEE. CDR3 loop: CASSFSGGKGEQYF. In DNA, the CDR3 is TGTGCCAGCAGCTTCAGCGGGGGGAAGGGGGAGCAGTACTTC. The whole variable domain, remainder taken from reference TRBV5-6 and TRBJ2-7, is DAGVTQSPTHLIKTRGQQVTLRCSPKSGHDTVSWYQQALGQGPQFIFQYYEEEERQRGNFPDRFSGHQFPNYSSELNVNALLLGDSALYLCASSFSGGKGEQYFGPGTRLTVT.

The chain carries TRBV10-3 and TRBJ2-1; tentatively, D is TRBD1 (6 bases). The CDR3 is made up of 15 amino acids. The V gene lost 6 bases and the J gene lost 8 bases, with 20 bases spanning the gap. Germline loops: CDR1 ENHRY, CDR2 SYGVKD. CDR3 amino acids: CAISIGGSFGDEQFF. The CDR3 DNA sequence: TGTGCCATCAGCATAGGGGGTTCTTTTGGGGATGAGCAGTTCTTC.

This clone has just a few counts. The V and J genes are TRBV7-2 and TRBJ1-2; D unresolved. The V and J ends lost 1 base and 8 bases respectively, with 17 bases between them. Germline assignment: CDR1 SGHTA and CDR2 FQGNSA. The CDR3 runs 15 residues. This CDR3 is CASSLDQVAGWGYTF. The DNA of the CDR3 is TGTGCCAGCAGCTTAGATCAGGTCGCCGGCTGGGGCTACACCTTC.

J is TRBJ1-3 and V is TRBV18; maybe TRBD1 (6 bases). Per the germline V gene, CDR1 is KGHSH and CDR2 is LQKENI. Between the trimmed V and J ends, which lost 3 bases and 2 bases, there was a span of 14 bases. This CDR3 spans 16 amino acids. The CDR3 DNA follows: TGTGCCAGCTCACCCGTCCGGACAGCGACTGGAAACACCATATATTTT. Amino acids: CASSPVRTATGNTIYF.

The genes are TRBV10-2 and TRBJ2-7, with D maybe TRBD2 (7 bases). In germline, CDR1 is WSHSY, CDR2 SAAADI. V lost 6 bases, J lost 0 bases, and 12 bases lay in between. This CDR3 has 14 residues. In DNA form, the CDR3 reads TGCGCCAGCAGCGGGGGGCAGAGCTCCTACGAGCAGTACTTC. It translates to CASSGGQSSYEQYF.

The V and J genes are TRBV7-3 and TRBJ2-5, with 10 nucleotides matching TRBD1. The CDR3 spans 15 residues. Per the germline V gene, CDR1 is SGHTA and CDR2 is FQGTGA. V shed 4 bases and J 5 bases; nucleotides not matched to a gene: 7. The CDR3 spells CASSSSGTGAETQYF. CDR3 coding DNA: TGTGCCAGCAGCTCTTCCGGGACAGGGGCGGAGACCCAGTACTTC.

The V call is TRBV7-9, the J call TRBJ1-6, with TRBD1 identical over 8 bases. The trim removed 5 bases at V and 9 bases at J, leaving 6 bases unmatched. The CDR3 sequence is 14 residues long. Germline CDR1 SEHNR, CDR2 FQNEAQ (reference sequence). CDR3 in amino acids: CASSRTGFTSPLHF. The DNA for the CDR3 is TGTGCCAGCAGCCGGACAGGGTTTACTTCACCCCTCCACTTT.

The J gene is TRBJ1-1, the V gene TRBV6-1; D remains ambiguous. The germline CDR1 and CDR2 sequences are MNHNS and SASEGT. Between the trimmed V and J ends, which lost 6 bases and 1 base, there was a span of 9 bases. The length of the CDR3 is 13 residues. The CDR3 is CASSHYSNTEAFF. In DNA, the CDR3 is TGTGCCAGCAGCCATTACTCGAACACTGAAGCTTTCTTT.

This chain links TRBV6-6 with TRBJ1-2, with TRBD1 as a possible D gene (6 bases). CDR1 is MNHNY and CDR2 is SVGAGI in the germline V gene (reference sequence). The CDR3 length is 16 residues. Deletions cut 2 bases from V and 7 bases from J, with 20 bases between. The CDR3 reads CASSYGGRLGGGGYTF. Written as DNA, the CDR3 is TGTGCCAGCAGTTACGGGGGCCGTTTGGGAGGTGGTGGCTACACCTTC.

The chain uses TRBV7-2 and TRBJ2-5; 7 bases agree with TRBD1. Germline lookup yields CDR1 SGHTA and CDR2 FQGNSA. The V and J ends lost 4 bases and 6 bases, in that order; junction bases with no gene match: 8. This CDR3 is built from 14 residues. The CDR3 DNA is TGTGCCAGCAGCTCCCCCGACAGGGTACAGACCCAGTACTTC. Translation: CASSSPDRVQTQYF.

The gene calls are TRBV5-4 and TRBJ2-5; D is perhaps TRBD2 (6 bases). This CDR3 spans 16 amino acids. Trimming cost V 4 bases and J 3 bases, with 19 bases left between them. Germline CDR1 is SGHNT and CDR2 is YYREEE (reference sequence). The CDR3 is CASSPPEGRSKETQYF. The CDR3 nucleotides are TGTGCCAGCAGCCCCCCGGAGGGGCGGTCCAAAGAGACCCAGTACTTC.

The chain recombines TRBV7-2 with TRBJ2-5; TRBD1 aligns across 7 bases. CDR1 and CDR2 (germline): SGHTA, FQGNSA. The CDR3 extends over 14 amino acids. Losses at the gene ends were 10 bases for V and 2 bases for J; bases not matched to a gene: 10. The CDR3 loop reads CATKRDSGQETQYF. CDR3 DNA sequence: TGTGCCACCAAAAGGGACAGCGGTCAAGAGACCCAGTACTTC.

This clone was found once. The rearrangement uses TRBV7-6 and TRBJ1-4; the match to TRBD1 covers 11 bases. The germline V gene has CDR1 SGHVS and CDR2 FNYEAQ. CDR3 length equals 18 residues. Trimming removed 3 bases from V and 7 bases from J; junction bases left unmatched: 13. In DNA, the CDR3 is TGTGCCAGCAGCTTGGGAGGACAGGGGGCCGGGTTTGGTGAAAAACTGTTTTTT. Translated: CASSLGGQGAGFGEKLFF.

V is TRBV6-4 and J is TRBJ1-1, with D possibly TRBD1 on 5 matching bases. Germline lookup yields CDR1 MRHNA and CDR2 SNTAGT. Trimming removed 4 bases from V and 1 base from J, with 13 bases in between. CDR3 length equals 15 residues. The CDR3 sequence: CASSVDSLGNTEAFF. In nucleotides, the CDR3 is TGTGCCAGCAGTGTCGACAGCTTGGGGAACACTGAAGCTTTCTTT.

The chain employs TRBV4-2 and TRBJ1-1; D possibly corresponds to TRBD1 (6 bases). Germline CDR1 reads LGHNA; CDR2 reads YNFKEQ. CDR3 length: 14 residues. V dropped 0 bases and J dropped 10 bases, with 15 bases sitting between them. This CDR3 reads CASSQDQATGGAFF. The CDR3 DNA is TGTGCCAGCAGCCAAGATCAAGCGACAGGAGGAGCTTTCTTT.

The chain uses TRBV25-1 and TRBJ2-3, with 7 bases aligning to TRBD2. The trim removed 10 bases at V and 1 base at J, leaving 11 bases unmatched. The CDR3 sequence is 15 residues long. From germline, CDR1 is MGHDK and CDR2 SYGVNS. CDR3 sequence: CATQEGLPGTDTQYF. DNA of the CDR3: TGTGCCACCCAAGAGGGACTACCAGGCACAGATACGCAGTATTTT.

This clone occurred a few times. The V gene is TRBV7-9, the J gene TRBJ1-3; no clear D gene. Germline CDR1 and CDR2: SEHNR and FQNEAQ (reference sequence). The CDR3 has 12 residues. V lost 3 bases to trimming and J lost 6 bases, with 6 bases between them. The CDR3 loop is CASSFLANTIYF. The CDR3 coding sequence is TGTGCCAGCAGCTTTTTGGCAAACACCATATATTTT.

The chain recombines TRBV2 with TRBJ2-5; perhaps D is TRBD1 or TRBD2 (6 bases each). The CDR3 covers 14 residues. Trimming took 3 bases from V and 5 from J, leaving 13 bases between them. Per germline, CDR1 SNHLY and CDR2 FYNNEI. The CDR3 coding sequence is TGTGCCAGCAGTGACGGGATGGGGGGCGAGACCCAGTACTTC. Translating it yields CASSDGMGGETQYF.

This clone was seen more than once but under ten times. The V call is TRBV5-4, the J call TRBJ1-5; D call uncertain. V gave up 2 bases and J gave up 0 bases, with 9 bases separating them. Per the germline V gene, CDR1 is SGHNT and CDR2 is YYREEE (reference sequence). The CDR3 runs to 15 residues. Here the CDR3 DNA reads TGTGCCAGCAGCTTCTTTGGGAATAGCAATCAGCCCCAGCATTTT. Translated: CASSFFGNSNQPQHF.

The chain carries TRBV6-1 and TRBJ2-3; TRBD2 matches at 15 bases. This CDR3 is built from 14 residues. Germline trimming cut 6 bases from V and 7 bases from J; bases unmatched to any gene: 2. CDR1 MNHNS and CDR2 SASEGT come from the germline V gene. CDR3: CASRGLAGGHTQYF. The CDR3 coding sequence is TGTGCCAGCAGAGGACTAGCGGGGGGGCATACGCAGTATTTT.